These 5 T cell receptor beta chains originate from one sample sequenced in a study of cytomegalovirus exposure and HLA in healthy donors. The PCR employed 60 Vbeta primers together with 13 Jbeta primers. TCRdb keeps only in-frame clones here, not all; method: immunoSEQ multiplex PCR. The sample lists 250,000 to 300,000 clones, about 93% occurring once. Material: PBMCs. The receptors stem from a girl aged 2 to 9 in good health and CMV-seronegative.

The chain is built from TRBV19 and TRBJ1-2, with 10 bases lining up with TRBD1. The germline gives CDR1 LNHDA, CDR2 SQIVND (reference sequence). This CDR3 is 13 amino acids long. J gave up 6 bases and V 6 bases, and 4 bases lay outside the gene matches. CDR3 loop: CASREDRGNGYTF. The CDR3 nucleotides are TGTGCCAGTAGGGAGGACAGGGGGAATGGCTACACCTTC.

J is TRBJ2-7 and V is TRBV19, with D hard to call. Trimming shortened V by 7 bases and J by 2 bases, and 9 bases separated the two germline ends. Germline V CDR1 and CDR2: LNHDA, SQIVND (reference sequence). CDR3 length: 12 amino acids. CDR3 amino acids: CASIGETYEQYF. CDR3 DNA: TGTGCCAGTATCGGAGAAACCTACGAGCAGTACTTC.

The chain links TRBV2 to TRBJ2-1; 14 positions match TRBD2. V was clipped by 9 bases and J by 9 bases; unmatched bases: 7. CDR3 length: 14 residues. The germline CDR1 and CDR2 sequences are SNHLY and FYNNEI. Written as DNA, the CDR3 is TGTGCCAGACGGGGACTAGCGGGAGTCATTGAGCAGTTCTTC. It codes for CARRGLAGVIEQFF.

V and J are TRBV6-1 and TRBJ2-3; D might be TRBD1 (7 bases). Trimming took off 5 bases at V and 4 bases at J, with 16 bases between the two ends. The CDR3 totals 15 residues. Germline CDR1 reads MNHNS; CDR2 reads SASEGT. CDR3: CASSSKSRGADTQYF. The CDR3 coding sequence is TGTGCCAGCAGTTCCAAGAGCAGGGGGGCAGATACGCAGTATTTT.

This clone was recorded only once. The CDR3 coding sequence is TGTGCCAGCAGTGGTAGCTTCAATCAGCCCCAGCATTTT. Its translation: CASSGSFNQPQHF. The chain has TRBV2 and TRBJ1-5; D call uncertain. This CDR3 has 13 amino acids. Germline V gene sequence: CDR1 SNHLY, CDR2 FYNNEI. Trimming cost V 4 bases and J 3 bases, with 7 bases left between them.